This is a list of T cell receptor beta chains from one sample in a study of T cells in localized non-small cell lung cancer. The assay was immunoSEQ multiplex PCR, and TCRdb's table has in-frame clones only and misses some. Here the sample spans some 90,000 clones, about nine tenths being singletons. Source: peripheral blood, taken before any cancer treatment. Every receptor here comes from a man aged 35-75 years with stage I squamous cell lung carcinoma. Each CDR3 is given with its conserved first and last residue. The order of the fields is CDR3 DNA, CDR3 protein, V gene, J gene, D gene, clone size. D genes are given only for firm matches. Rows may omit the clone size; those that give it use once, few, many or a size class.

TGTGCCAGCTCACCAGGAAACAGGGGGAACACTGAAGCTTTCTTT	CASSPGNRGNTEAFF	TRBV18	TRBJ1-1	TRBD1	few
TGTGCCAGTGAGATGGATGCAGGGGGCCGGGGCACTGAAGCTTTCTTT	CASEMDAGGRGTEAFF	TRBV2	TRBJ1-1	TRBD1	.
TGCAGTGCTAGTGAGGACTATGGCTACACCTTC	CSASEDYGYTF	TRBV20-1	TRBJ1-2	.	.
TGCGCCAGCAGCTTGGGGTTGGACAGGGGCGGGGCTAACTATGGCTACACCTTC	CASSLGLDRGGANYGYTF	TRBV5-1	TRBJ1-2	TRBD1	.
TGTGCCAGCAGCTTAGGTAGAGGGTCCTACGAGCAGTACTTC	CASSLGRGSYEQYF	TRBV7-2	TRBJ2-7	.	.
TGTGCCAGCAGCCCGGGGACGGCGGGGGGCTCTGGAAACACCATATATTTT	CASSPGTAGGSGNTIYF	TRBV7-9	TRBJ1-3	.	.
TGTGCCAGTAGTCCTCAGACAGGGATGGATACGCAGTATTTT	CASSPQTGMDTQYF	TRBV19	TRBJ2-3	TRBD1	.
TGTGCCAGCAGCTTGTCGGGAAATGTAGATACGCAGTATTTT	CASSLSGNVDTQYF	TRBV7-9	TRBJ2-3	.	.
TGTGCCAGCAGCCCCGAGGGCAAAGCTAACTATGGCTACACCTTC	CASSPEGKANYGYTF	TRBV7-9	TRBJ1-2	.	few
TGTGCCAGCAGCTTTGTGCTCGGGACAGTTTATAATTCACCCCTCCACTTT	CASSFVLGTVYNSPLHF	TRBV7-2	TRBJ1-6	TRBD1	.
TGTGCCAGCAGCTTAGATCCCGGGCGACAGGGTCGTATCGGGGAGCTGTTTTTT	CASSLDPGRQGRIGELFF	TRBV11-3	TRBJ2-2	TRBD1	.
TGCGCCAGCACAGAGGGGGGGAGTGCCGCCTACGAGCAGTACTTC	CASTEGGSAAYEQYF	TRBV5-1	TRBJ2-7	.	.
TGTGCCAGCAGTGAACAGCTAGTTTTGCCGTTCTTC	CASSEQLVLPFF	TRBV2	TRBJ2-1	.	.
TGTGCCAGCAAACAGGAGGCAGCTAATGAAAAACTGTTTTTT	CASKQEAANEKLFF	TRBV7-9	TRBJ1-4	.	.
TGTGCCAGCAGCCAATACAGGGGTGACACTGAAGCTTTCTTT	CASSQYRGDTEAFF	TRBV7-8	TRBJ1-1	TRBD1	few
TGTGCCAGCTCAGAACGCCGGACAGGAACTAACTATGGCTACACCTTC	CASSERRTGTNYGYTF	TRBV18	TRBJ1-2	TRBD1	once
TGTGCCAGCAGCTCTGCTGAGGACTCGAGATATGGCTACACCTTC	CASSSAEDSRYGYTF	TRBV7-8	TRBJ1-2	.	.
TGTGCCAGCGCGGACAGGGGGCTGTCAGATACGCAGTATTTT	CASADRGLSDTQYF	TRBV6-1	TRBJ2-3	TRBD1	.
TGCAGCGTTGGAACCGAGCGGGGCAATGAGCAGTTCTTC	CSVGTERGNEQFF	TRBV29-1	TRBJ2-1	TRBD2	.